This T cell receptor (beta chain) appears in the sequencing data of a study of T cell repertoires in cytomegalovirus infection. Background on the study: Public TCR beta signatures marked donors with CMV infection and the matching HLA. Whole-study findings and limits: Cumulative frequency of public TCR beta families picked out carriers of CMV plus the relevant HLA. HLA-C-restricted CMV-specific TCR beta clonotypes prevailed in the ex vivo response.

Trimming cost V 1 base and J 5 bases; bases outside gene matches: 9. Germline lookup yields CDR1 SGHVS and CDR2 FQNEAQ. The CDR3 is 17 residues long. One entry per CDR3 protein results from TCRdb running MiXCR on the reads. The sample records hundreds of thousands of distinct CDR3 sequences, around a tenth being singletons. Note on this clonotype: The antigen remains undetermined.

This receptor was obtained from a human donor in good health (CMV status not recorded). Some clones in this sample may be carry-over from other donors' samples. The V gene is TRBV7-8, the J gene TRBJ2-5; 11 nucleotides align to TRBD2. Sample: PBMCs. CDR3 nucleotide sequence: TGTGCCAGCAGCTTAGGCGGGGTAGCGGGGGGGAGGGAGACCCAGTACTTC. It encodes CASSLGGVAGGRETQYF.